This entry lists 14 T cell receptor beta chains sequenced from one sample in a study of PD-1 blockade in mismatch repair-deficient tumors. Some clones are missing from TCRdb's copy, which holds only in-frame ones; the method was immunoSEQ multiplex PCR. The data contain tens of thousands of clones, 65% to 85% of them singletons. The sequences come from peripheral blood, collected 12 weeks after starting pembrolizumab. Every receptor here comes from an adult with mismatch repair-deficient cancer.

The chain combines TRBV7-2 with TRBJ2-5; 7 positions match TRBD2. The CDR3 runs to 14 residues. The ends lost 6 bases at V and 1 base at J; junction bases unmatched: 5. Per germline, CDR1 SGHTA and CDR2 FQGNSA. The chain's CDR3 is CASSRWGGQETQYF. The CDR3 region has the DNA TGTGCCAGCAGTCGTTGGGGGGGCCAAGAGACCCAGTACTTC.

The CDR3 DNA is TGTGCCAGCAGCCAATACTACGAGCAGTACTTC. As protein: CASSQYYEQYF. The rearrangement uses TRBV6-1 and TRBJ2-7; no reliable D call. Germline V lookup: CDR1 MNHNS, CDR2 SASEGT. V lost 6 bases and J 3 bases, leaving 6 bases between the germline ends. The length of the CDR3 is 11 residues.

This chain uses TRBV14 with TRBJ2-2, with D maybe TRBD1 (6 bases). CDR3 length: 16 amino acids. Germline loops: CDR1 SGHDN, CDR2 FVKESK. The V gene lost 0 bases and the J gene lost 4 bases, with 12 bases spanning the gap. CDR3 nucleotide sequence: TGTGCCAGCAGCCAAGAAGGGGGAGTCCTCACCGGGGAGCTGTTTTTT. This codes for CASSQEGGVLTGELFF. The full variable domain, rest sourced from reference TRBV14 and TRBJ2-2, is EAGVTQFPSHSVIEKGQTVTLRCDPISGHDNLYWYRRVMGKEIKFLLHFVKESKQDESGMPNNRFLAERTGGTYSTLKVQPAELEDSGVYFCASSQEGGVLTGELFFGEGSRLTVL.

This chain connects TRBV6-1 to TRBJ2-7; D not resolved. The CDR3 contains 14 residues. With 7 bases removed from V and 0 bases from J, the gap between germline ends came to 13 bases. The germline CDR1 and CDR2 sequences are MNHNS and SASEGT. The CDR3, as DNA: TGTGCCAGCACCTTCTCCCGGACCTCCTACGAGCAGTACTTC. It translates to CASTFSRTSYEQYF.

The chain uses TRBV27 and TRBJ2-3; 7 nucleotides align to TRBD1. The germline V gene has CDR1 MNHEY and CDR2 SMNVEV (reference sequence). V shed 7 bases and J 2 bases; nucleotides not matched to a gene: 12. The CDR3 totals 16 residues. This CDR3 is CASKGLGQIPTDTQYF. CDR3 sequence (DNA): TGTGCCAGCAAAGGCCTGGGACAGATTCCCACAGATACGCAGTATTTT.

This CDR3 is CASSLWASGANVLTF. CDR3 nucleotide sequence: TGTGCCAGCAGTCTCTGGGCCTCTGGGGCCAACGTCCTGACTTTC. J is TRBJ2-6 and V is TRBV9; no firm D call. The V gene's germline CDR1 is SGDLS and CDR2 YYNGEE. The CDR3 has 15 amino acids. The germline V and J ends were trimmed by 5 bases and 0 bases, with 9 bases remaining between them.

The chain joins TRBV28 to TRBJ1-3; D is unresolved. V lost 9 bases and J 4 bases, leaving 7 bases between the germline ends. This CDR3 contains 11 residues. Germline loops: CDR1 MDHEN, CDR2 SYDVKM. CDR3 sequence (DNA): TGTGCCAGTACAGAAGGAAACACCATATATTTT. It yields the protein CASTEGNTIYF. The variable domain in full, with the rest retrieved from reference TRBV28 and TRBJ1-3, is DVKVTQSSRYLVKRTGEKVFLECVQDMDHENMFWYRQDPGLGLRLIYFSYDVKMKEKGDIPEGYSVSREKKERFSLILESASTNQTSMYLCASTEGNTIYFGEGSWLTVV.

V usage is TRBV5-1 and J usage is TRBJ2-5; D unclear. There are 12 residues in the CDR3. From germline, CDR1 is SGHRS and CDR2 YFSETQ. V was trimmed by 4 bases and J by 4 bases, leaving 8 bases between them. In DNA form, the CDR3 reads TGCGCCAGCAGCCTCCAACGAGAGACCCAGTACTTC. Its translation: CASSLQRETQYF.

The rearrangement links TRBV19 to TRBJ1-2; the D is unclear. Looked up from germline, CDR1 is LNHDA and CDR2 is SQIVND (reference sequence). This CDR3 contains 17 residues. Trimming removed 10 bases from V and 4 bases from J, with 28 bases in between. CDR3 sequence reads: CATAGGLTGLLGYGYTF. The CDR3 DNA reads as TGTGCCACCGCAGGAGGGTTAACGGGTTTGTTGGGCTATGGCTACACCTTC.

The chain recombines TRBV4-3 with TRBJ2-7; 10 bases map to TRBD2. V trimming: 0 bases; J trimming: 3 bases; junction bases outside the gene matches: 2. The germline V gene has CDR1 LGHNA and CDR2 YSLEER. This CDR3 is 15 amino acids long. The DNA for the CDR3 is TGCGCCAGCAGCCAAGAGATAGCGGGAGGCTACGAGCAGTACTTC. Amino acids: CASSQEIAGGYEQYF.

The chain recombines TRBV4-1 with TRBJ2-2; 10 positions match TRBD2. The CDR3 extends over 16 amino acids. Germline trimming cut 1 base from V and 3 bases from J; bases unmatched to any gene: 2. Per the germline V gene, CDR1 is MGHRA and CDR2 is YSYEKL. The CDR3 spells CASSQASGSDTGELFF. CDR3 DNA sequence: TGCGCCAGCAGCCAAGCTAGCGGGAGTGACACCGGGGAGCTGTTTTTT.

V and J are TRBV10-3 and TRBJ2-7; possible D gene TRBD1, 5 bases. Germline lookup yields CDR1 ENHRY and CDR2 SYGVKD. V gave up 3 bases and J gave up 7 bases, with 22 bases separating them. The CDR3 runs to 16 residues. CDR3 nucleotides: TGTGCCATCAGTGAACCCCCCCAGGGCCATGCCAATGAGCAGTACTTC. It yields the protein CAISEPPQGHANEQYF.

J is TRBJ1-1 and V is TRBV6-4; D is unresolved. Trimming removed 6 bases at V and 7 bases at J, with 12 bases between. The CDR3 has 12 amino acids. Germline loops: CDR1 MRHNA, CDR2 SNTAGT. The CDR3 spells CASSAGWGEAFF. CDR3 nucleotide sequence: TGTGCCAGCAGCGCCGGATGGGGTGAAGCTTTCTTT.

This chain links TRBV6-9 with TRBJ1-1; D gene uncertain. CDR3 length equals 15 residues. Germline lookup yields CDR1 MNHGY and CDR2 SVAAGI. Deletions cut 0 bases from V and 1 base from J, with 9 bases between. The chain's CDR3 is CASSYSRVPNTEAFF. The CDR3 coding sequence is TGTGCCAGCAGTTATTCGAGGGTCCCGAACACTGAAGCTTTCTTT.